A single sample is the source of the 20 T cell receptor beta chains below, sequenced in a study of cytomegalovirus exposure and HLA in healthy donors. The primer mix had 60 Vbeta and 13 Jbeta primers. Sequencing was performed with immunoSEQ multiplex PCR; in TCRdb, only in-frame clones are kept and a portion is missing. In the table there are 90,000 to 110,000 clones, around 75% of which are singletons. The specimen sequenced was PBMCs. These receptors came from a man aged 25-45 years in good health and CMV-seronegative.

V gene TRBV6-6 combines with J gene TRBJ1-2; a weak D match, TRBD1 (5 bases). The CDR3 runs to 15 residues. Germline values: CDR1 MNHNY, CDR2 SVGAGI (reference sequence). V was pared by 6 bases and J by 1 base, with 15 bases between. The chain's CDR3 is CASSPREVGNYGYTF. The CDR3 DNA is TGTGCCAGCAGCCCCAGGGAGGTCGGTAACTATGGCTACACCTTC.

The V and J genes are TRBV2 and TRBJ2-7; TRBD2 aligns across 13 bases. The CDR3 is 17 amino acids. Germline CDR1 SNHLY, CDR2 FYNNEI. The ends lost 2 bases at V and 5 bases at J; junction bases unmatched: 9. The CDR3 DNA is TGTGCCAGCAGTGAACTAGATAGACTAGCGGGGGGAAACGAGCAGTACTTC. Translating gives CASSELDRLAGGNEQYF.

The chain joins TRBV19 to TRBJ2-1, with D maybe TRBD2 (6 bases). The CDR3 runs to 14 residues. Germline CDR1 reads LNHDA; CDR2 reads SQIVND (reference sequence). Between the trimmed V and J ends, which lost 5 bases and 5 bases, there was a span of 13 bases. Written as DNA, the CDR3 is TGTGCCAGTAGTTTAGCGGTTACCCACAATGAGCAGTTCTTC. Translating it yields CASSLAVTHNEQFF. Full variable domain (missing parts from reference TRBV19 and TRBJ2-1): DGGITQSPKYLFRKEGQNVTLSCEQNLNHDAMYWYRQDPGQGLRLIYYSQIVNDFQKGDIAEGYSVSREKKESFPLTVTSAQKNPTAFYLCASSLAVTHNEQFFGPGTRLTVL.

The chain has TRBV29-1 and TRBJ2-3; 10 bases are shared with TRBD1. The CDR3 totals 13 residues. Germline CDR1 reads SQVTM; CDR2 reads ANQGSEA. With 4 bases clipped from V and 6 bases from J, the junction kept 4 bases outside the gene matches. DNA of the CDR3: TGCAGCGTTGGGGGGACAGGGGCGGATACGCAGTATTTT. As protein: CSVGGTGADTQYF.

For the CDR3, the DNA is TGTGCCAGCAGCTTAGTTGGAGGGCTCTCTGGAAACACCATATATTTT. It yields the protein CASSLVGGLSGNTIYF. The genes are TRBV7-9 and TRBJ1-3; D remains unclear. Trimming removed 1 base from V and 0 bases from J, with 10 bases in between. Germline CDR1 is SEHNR and CDR2 is FQNEAQ (reference sequence). This CDR3 is 16 amino acids long.

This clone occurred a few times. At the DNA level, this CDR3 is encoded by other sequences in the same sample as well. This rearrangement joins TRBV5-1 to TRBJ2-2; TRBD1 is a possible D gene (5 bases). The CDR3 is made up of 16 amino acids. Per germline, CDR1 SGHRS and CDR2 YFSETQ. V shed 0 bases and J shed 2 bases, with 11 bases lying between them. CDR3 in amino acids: CASSLAGQGNTGELFF. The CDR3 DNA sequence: TGCGCCAGCAGCTTGGCAGGGCAGGGTAACACCGGGGAGCTGTTTTTT.

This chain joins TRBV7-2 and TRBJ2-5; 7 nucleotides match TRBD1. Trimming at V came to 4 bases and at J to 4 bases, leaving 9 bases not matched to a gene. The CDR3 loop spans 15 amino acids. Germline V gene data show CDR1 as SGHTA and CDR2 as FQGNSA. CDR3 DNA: TGTGCCAGCAGCTCCCGACAGGGTATTGCAGAGACCCAGTACTTC. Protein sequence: CASSSRQGIAETQYF.

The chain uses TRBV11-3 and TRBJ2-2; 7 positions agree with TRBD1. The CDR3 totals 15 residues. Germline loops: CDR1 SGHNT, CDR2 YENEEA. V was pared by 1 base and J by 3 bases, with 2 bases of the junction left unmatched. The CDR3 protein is CASSLGQGDTGELFF. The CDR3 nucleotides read TGTGCCAGCAGCTTAGGGCAGGGGGACACCGGGGAGCTGTTTTTT.

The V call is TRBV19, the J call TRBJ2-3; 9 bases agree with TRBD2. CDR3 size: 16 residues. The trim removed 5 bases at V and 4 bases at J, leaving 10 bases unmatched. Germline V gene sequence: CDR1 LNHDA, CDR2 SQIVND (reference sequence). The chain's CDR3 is CASSPRGSGSADTQYF. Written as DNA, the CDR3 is TGTGCCAGTAGTCCTCGGGGTAGCGGGAGCGCAGATACGCAGTATTTT. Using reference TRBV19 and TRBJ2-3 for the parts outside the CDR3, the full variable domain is DGGITQSPKYLFRKEGQNVTLSCEQNLNHDAMYWYRQDPGQGLRLIYYSQIVNDFQKGDIAEGYSVSREKKESFPLTVTSAQKNPTAFYLCASSPRGSGSADTQYFGPGTRLTVL.

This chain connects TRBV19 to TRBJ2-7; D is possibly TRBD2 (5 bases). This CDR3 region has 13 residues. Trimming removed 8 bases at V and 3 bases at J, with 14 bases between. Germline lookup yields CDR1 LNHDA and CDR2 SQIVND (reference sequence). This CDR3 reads CASARVRDYEQYF. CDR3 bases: TGTGCCAGTGCTAGGGTACGGGACTACGAGCAGTACTTC. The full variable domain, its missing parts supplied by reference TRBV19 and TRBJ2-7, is DGGITQSPKYLFRKEGQNVTLSCEQNLNHDAMYWYRQDPGQGLRLIYYSQIVNDFQKGDIAEGYSVSREKKESFPLTVTSAQKNPTAFYLCASARVRDYEQYFGPGTRLTVT.

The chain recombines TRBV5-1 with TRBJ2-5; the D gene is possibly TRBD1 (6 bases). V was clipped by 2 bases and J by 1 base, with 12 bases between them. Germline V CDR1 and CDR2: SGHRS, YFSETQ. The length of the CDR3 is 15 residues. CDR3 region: CASSFRVRGQETQYF. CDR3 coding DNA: TGCGCCAGCAGCTTCAGGGTCAGGGGCCAAGAGACCCAGTACTTC.

The CDR3 DNA follows: TGTGCCAGCAGTGATCCGGGACAGGGGGCCTACGAGCAGTACTTC. Translated, it gives CASSDPGQGAYEQYF. The rearrangement uses TRBV28 and TRBJ2-7, with 11 bases aligning to TRBD1. The CDR3 is made up of 15 amino acids. V dropped 5 bases and J dropped 2; count of bases not matched to a gene: 5. In germline, CDR1 is MDHEN, CDR2 SYDVKM. Full variable domain (remainder filled in from reference TRBV28 and TRBJ2-7): DVKVTQSSRYLVKRTGEKVFLECVQDMDHENMFWYRQDPGLGLRLIYFSYDVKMKEKGDIPEGYSVSREKKERFSLILESASTNQTSMYLCASSDPGQGAYEQYFGPGTRLTVT.

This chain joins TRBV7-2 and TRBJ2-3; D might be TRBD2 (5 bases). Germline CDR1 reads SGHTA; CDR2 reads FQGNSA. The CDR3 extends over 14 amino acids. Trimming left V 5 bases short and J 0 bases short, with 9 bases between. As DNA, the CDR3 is TGTGCCAGCAGCACCCGGACTAGCACAGATACGCAGTATTTT. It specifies CASSTRTSTDTQYF.

CDR3 sequence: CASSLWTAGNTIYF. In DNA, the CDR3 is TGTGCCAGTAGTTTATGGACAGCTGGAAACACCATATATTTT. The chain recombines TRBV19 with TRBJ1-3; possibly TRBD1 for D (6 bases). This CDR3 has 14 residues. V dropped 5 bases and J dropped 2 bases, with 10 bases sitting between them. Looked up from germline, CDR1 is LNHDA and CDR2 is SQIVND (reference sequence).

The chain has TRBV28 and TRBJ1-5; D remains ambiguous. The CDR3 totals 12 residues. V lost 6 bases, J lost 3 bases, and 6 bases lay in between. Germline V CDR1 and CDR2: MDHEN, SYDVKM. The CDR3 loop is CASSPVNQPQHF. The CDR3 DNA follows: TGTGCCAGCAGCCCTGTCAATCAGCCCCAGCATTTT.

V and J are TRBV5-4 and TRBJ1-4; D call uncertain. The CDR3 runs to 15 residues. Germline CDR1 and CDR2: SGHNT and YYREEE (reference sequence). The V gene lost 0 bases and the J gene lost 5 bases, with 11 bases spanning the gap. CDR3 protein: CASSLVFGPNEKLFF. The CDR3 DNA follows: TGTGCCAGCAGCTTGGTCTTTGGCCCAAATGAAAAACTGTTTTTT. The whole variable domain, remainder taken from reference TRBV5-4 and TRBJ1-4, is ETGVTQSPTHLIKTRGQQVTLRCSSQSGHNTVSWYQQALGQGPQFIFQYYREEENGRGNFPPRFSGLQFPNYSSELNVNALELDDSALYLCASSLVFGPNEKLFFGSGTQLSVL.

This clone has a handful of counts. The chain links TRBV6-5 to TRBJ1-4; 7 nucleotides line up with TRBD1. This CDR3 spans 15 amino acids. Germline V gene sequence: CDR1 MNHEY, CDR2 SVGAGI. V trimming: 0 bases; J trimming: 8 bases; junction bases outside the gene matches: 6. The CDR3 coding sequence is TGTGCCAGCAGTTACTCGACAGGGAGCCGGGAAAAACTGTTTTTT. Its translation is CASSYSTGSREKLFF.

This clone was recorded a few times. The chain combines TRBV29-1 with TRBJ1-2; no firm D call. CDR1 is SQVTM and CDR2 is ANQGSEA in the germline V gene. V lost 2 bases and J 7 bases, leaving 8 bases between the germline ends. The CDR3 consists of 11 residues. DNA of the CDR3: TGCAGCGTTGAATTCGGGAGTGGCTACACCTTC. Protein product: CSVEFGSGYTF.

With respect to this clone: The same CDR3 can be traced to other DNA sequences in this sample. CDR3 sequence reads: CASSVTGGNTIYF. CDR3 nucleotides: TGCGCCAGCAGCGTCACAGGGGGAAACACCATATATTTT. The chain is built from TRBV5-1 and TRBJ1-3; the D gene is possibly TRBD1 (6 bases). Trimming took off 4 bases at V and 4 bases at J, with 9 bases between the two ends. Germline values: CDR1 SGHRS, CDR2 YFSETQ. The CDR3 length is 13 residues.

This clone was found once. CDR3 nucleotide sequence: TGTGCCAGCAGCCGGGACAGGGTCGAGACCCAGTACTTC. Its translation is CASSRDRVETQYF. J is TRBJ2-5 and V is TRBV28; 9 bases agree with TRBD1. Looked up from germline, CDR1 is MDHEN and CDR2 is SYDVKM. The CDR3 length is 13 residues. V gave up 6 bases and J gave up 5 bases; unmatched junction bases: 4.